These 27 T cell receptor beta chains were sequenced from one sample in a study of control samples from healthy donors and cancer patients. Assay used: immunoSEQ multiplex PCR; TCRdb lists only in-frame clones, some missing. The sample consists of roughly 45,000 clones, 80% to 90% of them appearing once. The sequenced sample was PBMCs. These receptors were obtained from a woman aged 50 to 60 with lung cancer.

This clone was observed once. This chain joins TRBV28 and TRBJ2-1, with 7 nucleotides matching TRBD1. This CDR3 is 15 amino acids long. In germline, CDR1 is MDHEN, CDR2 SYDVKM. V was clipped by 7 bases and J by 4 bases; unmatched bases: 10. The CDR3 reads CASTSSGTVYNEQFF. The CDR3 DNA reads TGTGCCAGCACCTCTTCTGGGACAGTATACAATGAGCAGTTCTTC. The complete variable domain, with remaining parts taken from reference TRBV28 and TRBJ2-1, reads DVKVTQSSRYLVKRTGEKVFLECVQDMDHENMFWYRQDPGLGLRLIYFSYDVKMKEKGDIPEGYSVSREKKERFSLILESASTNQTSMYLCASTSSGTVYNEQFFGPGTRLTVL.

This rearrangement joins TRBV7-6 to TRBJ1-3; 7 bases map to TRBD1. The CDR3 length is 16 residues. Trimming at V came to 0 bases and at J to 4 bases, leaving 6 bases not matched to a gene. Germline V gives CDR1 SGHVS, CDR2 FNYEAQ. In DNA, the CDR3 is TGTGCCAGCAGCTTAGCGGAGGGGGCGCGGGGAAACACCATATATTTT. Amino acid sequence: CASSLAEGARGNTIYF.

The chain couples TRBV5-1 to TRBJ1-1; D is possibly TRBD1 (6 bases). This CDR3 contains 18 residues. The germline V and J ends were trimmed by 0 bases and 7 bases, with 25 bases remaining between them. Germline V gene sequence: CDR1 SGHRS, CDR2 YFSETQ. CDR3 DNA: TGCGCCAGCAGCTTGGCCTATTGGGACTGGACAGATTTAGTTGAAGCTTTCTTT. Its protein product is CASSLAYWDWTDLVEAFF.

The genes are TRBV20-1 and TRBJ1-1, with a weak D call TRBD1 (5 bases). Germline assignment: CDR1 DFQATT and CDR2 SNEGSKA (reference sequence). The CDR3 is 16 residues long. Trimming removed 3 bases at V and 7 bases at J, with 24 bases between. CDR3 in amino acids: CSASTGQGLTRREAFF. DNA of the CDR3: TGCAGTGCTAGTACGGGGCAGGGTCTGACCCGTCGTGAAGCTTTCTTT.

The chain couples TRBV7-2 to TRBJ1-5; 8 nucleotides agree with TRBD1. CDR3 size: 15 residues. The germline gives CDR1 SGHTA, CDR2 FQGNSA. After removal of 5 bases from V and 1 base from J, the junction contained 4 bases not matched to a gene. The CDR3 reads CASSQDRGSNQPQHF. The CDR3 coding sequence is TGTGCCAGCAGCCAAGACAGGGGAAGCAATCAGCCCCAGCATTTT.

The CDR3 sequence is CASSSLGGQYSTDTQYF. The DNA for the CDR3 is TGTGCCAGCAGCTCCCTTGGGGGCCAATATAGCACAGATACGCAGTATTTT. This chain uses TRBV7-3 with TRBJ2-3; TRBD1 might be the D (6 bases). CDR1 is SGHTA, CDR2 FQGTGA, per germline. The CDR3 extends over 17 amino acids. V was cut by 4 bases and J by 0 bases, with 17 bases left in between.

J is TRBJ1-2 and V is TRBV14; D remains ambiguous. The CDR3 sequence is 13 residues long. Germline V gene data show CDR1 as SGHDN and CDR2 as FVKESK. V lost 3 bases and J lost 4, with 9 bases in between. The CDR3 DNA is TGTGCCAGCAGCCAGGGCCTGGGCTATGGCTACACCTTC. Protein product: CASSQGLGYGYTF. Based on the CDR3 plus reference TRBV14 and TRBJ1-2, the full variable domain is EAGVTQFPSHSVIEKGQTVTLRCDPISGHDNLYWYRRVMGKEIKFLLHFVKESKQDESGMPNNRFLAERTGGTYSTLKVQPAELEDSGVYFCASSQGLGYGYTFGSGTRLTVV.

J is TRBJ2-2 and V is TRBV9, with D tentatively TRBD1 (5 bases). Germline-derived CDR1 and CDR2 are SGDLS and YYNGEE. V gave up 0 bases and J gave up 4 bases, with 10 bases separating them. This CDR3 has 15 residues. The CDR3: CASSVAEGATGELFF. DNA of the CDR3: TGTGCCAGCAGCGTAGCTGAAGGGGCCACCGGGGAGCTGTTTTTT.

CDR3 amino acids: CASSLRQDHTGELFF. DNA for the CDR3: TGCGCCAGCAGCTTGAGACAGGACCACACCGGGGAGCTGTTTTTT. The genes are TRBV5-1 and TRBJ2-2, with D perhaps TRBD1 (6 bases). The CDR3 covers 15 residues. Germline loops: CDR1 SGHRS, CDR2 YFSETQ. V was clipped by 1 base and J by 3 bases, with 10 bases between them.

V gene TRBV7-2 combines with J gene TRBJ2-7, with D perhaps being TRBD1 or TRBD2 (5 bases each). The CDR3 contains 14 residues. From germline, CDR1 is SGHTA and CDR2 FQGNSA. The germline V and J ends were trimmed by 3 bases and 2 bases, with 11 bases remaining between them. CDR3 in DNA: TGTGCCAGCAGCTTTGGGACGGGTGCCTACGAGCAGTACTTC. It yields the protein CASSFGTGAYEQYF.

The J gene is TRBJ1-2, the V gene TRBV2; D is undetermined. CDR3 length: 15 amino acids. Per the germline V gene, CDR1 is SNHLY and CDR2 is FYNNEI. V was clipped by 4 bases and J by 1 base, with 13 bases between them. CDR3: CASSVLDLINYGYTF. As DNA, the CDR3 is TGTGCCAGCAGTGTGTTGGATCTGATTAACTATGGCTACACCTTC.

The chain carries TRBV25-1 and TRBJ1-1, with 7 bases identical to TRBD1. Germline V gene sequence: CDR1 MGHDK, CDR2 SYGVNS. CDR3 length equals 14 residues. V was clipped by 3 bases and J by 3 bases; unmatched bases: 4. CDR3 residues: CASSEEGGDTEAFF. The CDR3, as DNA: TGTGCCAGCAGTGAGGAAGGGGGCGACACTGAAGCTTTCTTT. Filled out from reference TRBV25-1 and TRBJ1-1, the complete variable domain reads EADIYQTPRYLVIGTGKKITLECSQTMGHDKMYWYQQDPGMELHLIHYSYGVNSTEKGDLSSESTVSRIRTEHFPLTLESARPSHTSQYLCASSEEGGDTEAFFGQGTRLTVV.

Points on this clone: Within the sample, other DNA sequences also encode this same CDR3. The chain joins TRBV5-1 to TRBJ1-3; D uncertain. Germline V gives CDR1 SGHRS, CDR2 YFSETQ. This CDR3 region has 15 residues. V lost 0 bases to trimming and J lost 2 bases, with 9 bases between them. CDR3 sequence reads: CASSLGLFTGNTIYF. The CDR3 bases are TGCGCCAGCAGCTTGGGGTTGTTCACTGGAAACACCATATATTTT.

V usage is TRBV9 and J usage is TRBJ2-3; unclear D gene. V was clipped by 0 bases and J by 0 bases, with 8 bases between them. Germline V gene data show CDR1 as SGDLS and CDR2 as YYNGEE. The CDR3 runs to 15 residues. Here the CDR3 DNA reads TGTGCCAGCAGCGTAGAAGACTTTAGCACAGATACGCAGTATTTT. This codes for CASSVEDFSTDTQYF.

The chain has TRBV28 and TRBJ2-1; D is undetermined. Trimming took 7 bases from V and 4 from J, leaving 11 bases between them. CDR1 and CDR2 (germline): MDHEN, SYDVKM. The CDR3 extends over 13 amino acids. This CDR3 reads CASTFTPYNEQFF. In nucleotides, the CDR3 is TGTGCCAGCACCTTCACACCTTACAATGAGCAGTTCTTC.

V gene TRBV6-6 combines with J gene TRBJ1-4; 7 positions match TRBD1. Germline CDR1 is MNHNY and CDR2 is SVGAGI (reference sequence). V gave up 4 bases and J gave up 4 bases; unmatched junction bases: 6. The length of the CDR3 is 15 residues. The CDR3 reads CASSFGQAVNEKLFF. CDR3 DNA: TGTGCCAGCAGTTTTGGACAGGCCGTTAATGAAAAACTGTTTTTT.

The chain recombines TRBV7-2 with TRBJ1-3; D unclear. Deletions cut 4 bases from V and 0 bases from J, with 16 bases between. Germline V lookup: CDR1 SGHTA, CDR2 FQGNSA. The CDR3 spans 17 residues. CDR3 region: CASSSLPLEVSGNTIYF. DNA of the CDR3: TGTGCCAGCAGCTCCCTACCGCTCGAGGTCTCTGGAAACACCATATATTTT.

The gene calls are TRBV5-8 and TRBJ2-1; possible D gene TRBD1, 5 bases. Trimming left V 2 bases short and J 7 bases short, with 13 bases between. The CDR3 runs to 14 residues. Germline V gene data show CDR1 as SGHTS and CDR2 as YDEGEE. The CDR3: CASSLLTGRNEQFF. CDR3 sequence (DNA): TGTGCCAGCAGCTTACTAACAGGAAGAAATGAGCAGTTCTTC.

The chain recombines TRBV10-3 with TRBJ1-2, with no clear D. The CDR3 is 14 amino acids. The germline V gene encodes CDR1 ENHRY and CDR2 SYGVKD. V lost 1 base to trimming and J lost 6 bases, with 12 bases between them. CDR3 residues: CAISELSDTDGYTF. The CDR3 DNA sequence: TGTGCCATCAGTGAGTTGTCAGACACCGATGGCTACACCTTC.

This clone was recorded a few times. The chain is built from TRBV20-1 and TRBJ2-7; no reliable D call. Trimming took off 3 bases at V and 4 bases at J, with 7 bases between the two ends. The CDR3 is 11 amino acids. Germline V gives CDR1 DFQATT, CDR2 SNEGSKA (reference sequence). CDR3 bases: TGCAGTGCTAGTGTGGGTTACGAGCAGTACTTC. This gives the protein CSASVGYEQYF.

This chain connects TRBV6-2 or TRBV6-3 to TRBJ2-7; the match to TRBD1 covers 9 bases. This CDR3 comprises 15 residues. Germline trimming cut 5 bases from V and 2 bases from J; bases unmatched to any gene: 7. Germline CDR1 reads MNHEY; CDR2 reads SVGEGT. The DNA for the CDR3 is TGTGCCAGCAGTAGACAGGGGGACCTTGCCTACGAGCAGTACTTC. Protein product: CASSRQGDLAYEQYF.

The V call is TRBV9, the J call TRBJ2-2, with a tentative D call TRBD1 (6 bases). The CDR3 contains 16 residues. Germline assignment: CDR1 SGDLS and CDR2 YYNGEE. Trimming shortened V by 2 bases and J by 0 bases, and 11 bases separated the two germline ends. The CDR3 region has the DNA TGTGCCAGCAGCGTTCGGTCAGGGGCGAACACCGGGGAGCTGTTTTTT. This translates into CASSVRSGANTGELFF.

The CDR3 sequence is CASSLTGEEAYEQYF. CDR3 nucleotide sequence: TGCGCCAGCAGCCTCACAGGGGAGGAAGCCTACGAGCAGTACTTC. The chain has TRBV10-1 and TRBJ2-7, with D possibly matching TRBD1 (7 bases). Germline CDR1 WNHNN, CDR2 SYGVQD (reference sequence). Trimming removed 6 bases from V and 2 bases from J, with 17 bases in between. There are 15 residues in the CDR3.

The rearrangement links TRBV2 to TRBJ1-5; D ambiguous. The CDR3 runs to 13 residues. Germline V gives CDR1 SNHLY, CDR2 FYNNEI. The germline V and J ends were trimmed by 10 bases and 4 bases, with 14 bases remaining between them. CDR3 DNA: TGTGCCACTAAGGAAACACCGAATCAGCCCCAGCATTTT. Its protein product is CATKETPNQPQHF.

The chain couples TRBV11-3 to TRBJ2-4; either TRBD1 or TRBD2 may fit D (5 bases each). Trimming stripped 6 bases from V and 3 bases from J, with 21 bases between. This CDR3 region has 17 residues. Germline V gene data show CDR1 as SGHNT and CDR2 as YENEEA. The CDR3 loop is CASSPLSPGTGKNIQYF. The CDR3 DNA follows: TGTGCCAGCAGTCCCCTTTCTCCCGGGACCGGCAAAAACATTCAGTACTTC.

The V gene is TRBV21-1, the J gene TRBJ2-7; the D call in the table, TRBD1, was not verified against the DNA. TRBV21-1 is reported as a pseudogene. This CDR3 is 14 amino acids long. As DNA, the CDR3 is TGTGCCAGCAGCAGGACAGGGGGCGCCTACGAGCAGTACTTC. It yields the protein CASSRTGGAYEQYF.

The CDR3 DNA reads as TGCGCCAGCAGCCAAGATGGCACAGGAAGGGTCACTGAAGCTTTCTTT. Translation gives CASSQDGTGRVTEAFF. V and J are TRBV4-1 and TRBJ1-1, with D possibly being TRBD1 (5 bases). V lost 0 bases to trimming and J lost 4 bases, with 15 bases between them. Germline V gene data show CDR1 as MGHRA and CDR2 as YSYEKL. CDR3 length: 16 residues.